Given below is one T cell receptor beta chain in context. Antigen specificity is unknown. CDR1 MNHNS and CDR2 SASEGT come from the germline V gene. V was cut by 11 bases and J by 0 bases, with 8 bases left in between. The CDR3 length is 12 residues. This sample stems from a study of siplizumab effects on memory and regulatory T cells. Whole-study findings and limits: Only a minority of proliferating CD4+ or CD8+ clones had an assignable naive or memory phenotype, with roughly 75-95% lacking one. Naive T cells appeared more varied than memory cells and looked like key alloresponse contributors.

Assay used: immunoSEQ multiplex PCR; TCRdb lists only in-frame clones, some missing. The table lists approximately 110,000 clones, around 92% of them singletons. The chain carries TRBV6-1 and TRBJ2-1; the D is unclear. The specimen sequenced was Tregs sorted from blood. This clonotype originated in a human donor in good health. The CDR3 nucleotides read TGTGCCGGCAAGAGCTCCTACAATGAGCAGTTCTTC. This encodes CAGKSSYNEQFF.